This T cell receptor beta chain was documented in a study of CD8 T cells in Susac syndrome. This clonotype was observed a single time. The germline V gene has CDR1 MNHEY and CDR2 SVGAGI. The CDR3 consists of 12 residues. With V trimmed by 6 bases and J by 8 bases, 3 bases remained unmatched. Random hexamers served to reverse transcribe roughly 0.5 to 1 ug RNA. The amplification used immunoSEQ multiplex PCR on TCR beta CDR3; it spanned 54 Vbeta and 13 Jbeta. TCRdb reprocessed the immunoSEQ multiplex PCR reads with MiXCR, giving one entry per CDR3 protein. The repertoire has about 200,000 distinct CDR3 sequences, more than 90% of them found once; the top ten carry approximately 0.097%.

The sequenced material came from CD4+ T cells from PBMCs. The receptor comes from a human donor with multiple sclerosis. The chain is built from TRBV6-5 and TRBJ1-2, with TRBD1 matching over 10 bases. The CDR3 loop reads CASSMTGGGYTF. Here the CDR3 DNA reads TGTGCCAGCAGCATGACAGGGGGCGGCTACACCTTC.